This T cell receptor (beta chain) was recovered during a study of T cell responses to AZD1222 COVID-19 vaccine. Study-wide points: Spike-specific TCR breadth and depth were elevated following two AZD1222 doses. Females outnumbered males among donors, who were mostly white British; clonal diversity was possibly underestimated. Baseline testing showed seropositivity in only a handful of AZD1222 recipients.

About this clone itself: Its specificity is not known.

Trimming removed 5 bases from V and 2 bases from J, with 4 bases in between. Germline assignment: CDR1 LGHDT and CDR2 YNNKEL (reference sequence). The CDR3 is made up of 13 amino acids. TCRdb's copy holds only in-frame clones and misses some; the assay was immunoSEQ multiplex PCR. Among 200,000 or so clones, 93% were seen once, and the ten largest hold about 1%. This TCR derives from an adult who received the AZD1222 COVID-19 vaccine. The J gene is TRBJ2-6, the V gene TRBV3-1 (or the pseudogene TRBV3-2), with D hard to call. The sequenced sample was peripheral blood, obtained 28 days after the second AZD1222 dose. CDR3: CASSVAGANVLTF. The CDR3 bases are TGTGCCAGCAGCGTCGCTGGGGCCAACGTCCTGACTTTC.